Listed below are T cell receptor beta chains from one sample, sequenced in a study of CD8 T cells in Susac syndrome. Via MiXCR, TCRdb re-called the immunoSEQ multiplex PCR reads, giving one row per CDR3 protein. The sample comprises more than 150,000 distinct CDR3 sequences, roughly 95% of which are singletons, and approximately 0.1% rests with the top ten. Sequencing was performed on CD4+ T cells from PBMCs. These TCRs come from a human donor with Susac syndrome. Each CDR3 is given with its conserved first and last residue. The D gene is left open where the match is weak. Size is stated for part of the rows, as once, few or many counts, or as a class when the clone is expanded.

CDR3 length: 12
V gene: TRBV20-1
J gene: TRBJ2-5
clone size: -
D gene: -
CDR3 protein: CSAMVREETQYF
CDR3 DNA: TGCAGTGCTATGGTACGGGAAGAGACCCAGTACTTC

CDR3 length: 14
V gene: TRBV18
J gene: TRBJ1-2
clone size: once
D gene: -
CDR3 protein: CASSSGTDNYGYTF
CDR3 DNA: TGTGCCAGCTCATCAGGGACGGATAACTATGGCTACACCTTC

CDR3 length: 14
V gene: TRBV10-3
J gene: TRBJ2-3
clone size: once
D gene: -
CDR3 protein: CAISEGDRTDTQYF
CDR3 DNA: TGTGCCATCAGTGAGGGTGACCGCACAGATACGCAGTATTTT

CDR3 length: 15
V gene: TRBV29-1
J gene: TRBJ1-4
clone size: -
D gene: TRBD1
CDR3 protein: CSVGLTGGRSEKLFF
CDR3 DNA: TGCAGCGTTGGGTTAACAGGGGGCCGGAGTGAAAAACTGTTTTTT

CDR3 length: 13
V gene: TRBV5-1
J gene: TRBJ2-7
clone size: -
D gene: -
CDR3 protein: CASSLVPGTEQYF
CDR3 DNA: TGCGCCAGCAGCTTGGTGCCCGGGACCGAGCAGTACTTC

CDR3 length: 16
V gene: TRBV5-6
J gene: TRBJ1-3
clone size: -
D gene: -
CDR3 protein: CASSLGRKSSGNTIYF
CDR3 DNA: TGTGCCAGCAGCTTGGGCCGTAAAAGCTCTGGAAACACCATATATTTT

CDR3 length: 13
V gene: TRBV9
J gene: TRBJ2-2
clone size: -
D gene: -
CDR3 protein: CASSAQGSGELFF
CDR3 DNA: TGTGCCAGCAGCGCACAGGGTTCCGGGGAGCTGTTTTTT

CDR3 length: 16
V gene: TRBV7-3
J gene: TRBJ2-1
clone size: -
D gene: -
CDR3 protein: CASSHGLQTKYNEQFF
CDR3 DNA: TGTGCCAGCAGCCATGGGCTACAAACAAAATACAATGAGCAGTTCTTC

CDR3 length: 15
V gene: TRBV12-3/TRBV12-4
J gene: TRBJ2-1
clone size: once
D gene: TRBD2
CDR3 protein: CASTPGGSSYNEQFF
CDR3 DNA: TGTGCCAGCACTCCGGGGGGGAGCTCCTACAATGAGCAGTTCTTC

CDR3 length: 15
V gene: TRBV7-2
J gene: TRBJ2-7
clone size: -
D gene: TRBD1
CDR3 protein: CASSASQGDTYEQYF
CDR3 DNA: TGTGCCAGCAGCGCCTCGCAGGGGGATACCTACGAGCAGTACTTC

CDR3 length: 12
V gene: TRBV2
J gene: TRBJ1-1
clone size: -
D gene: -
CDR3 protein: CASSGGPTGAFF
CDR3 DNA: TGTGCCAGCAGTGGGGGCCCCACTGGAGCTTTCTTT

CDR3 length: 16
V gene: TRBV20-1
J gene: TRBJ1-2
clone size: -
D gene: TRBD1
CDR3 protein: CSAREREDRGNYGYTF
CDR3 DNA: TGCAGTGCTAGAGAAAGGGAAGACAGGGGAAACTATGGCTACACCTTC

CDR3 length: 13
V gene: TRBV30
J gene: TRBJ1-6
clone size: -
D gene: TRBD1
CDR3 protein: CACDPGGNSPLHF
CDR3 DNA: TGTGCCTGTGACCCAGGGGGGAATTCACCCCTCCACTTT

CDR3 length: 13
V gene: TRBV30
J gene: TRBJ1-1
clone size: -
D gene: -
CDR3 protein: CAWSAGMNTEAFF
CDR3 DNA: TGTGCCTGGAGTGCAGGGATGAACACTGAAGCTTTCTTT

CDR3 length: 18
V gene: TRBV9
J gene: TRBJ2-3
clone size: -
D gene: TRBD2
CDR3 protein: CASSAPGTSGLGTDTQYF
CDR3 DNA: TGTGCCAGCAGCGCCCCCGGGACTAGCGGGCTAGGGACAGATACGCAGTATTTT

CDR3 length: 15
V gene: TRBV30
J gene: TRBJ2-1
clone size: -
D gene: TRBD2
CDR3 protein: CAWNIPLATHNEQFF
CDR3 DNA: TGTGCCTGGAACATACCACTAGCGACCCACAATGAGCAGTTCTTC

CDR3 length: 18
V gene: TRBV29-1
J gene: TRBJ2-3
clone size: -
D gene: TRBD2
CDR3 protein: CSAPTQRGGTTRTDTQYF
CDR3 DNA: TGCAGCGCCCCTACCCAGCGGGGGGGCACTACGCGCACAGATACGCAGTATTTT

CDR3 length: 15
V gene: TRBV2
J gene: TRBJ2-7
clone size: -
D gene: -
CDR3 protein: CASSLGAPPMGQQYF
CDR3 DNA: TGTGCCAGCAGTCTCGGGGCACCACCCATGGGCCAGCAGTACTTC

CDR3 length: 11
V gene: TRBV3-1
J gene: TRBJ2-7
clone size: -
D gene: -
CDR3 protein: CASSQTGPLYF
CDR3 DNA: TGTGCCAGCAGCCAAACGGGACCCCTCTACTTC

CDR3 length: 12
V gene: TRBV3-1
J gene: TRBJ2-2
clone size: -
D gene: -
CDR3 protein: CASSHHTGELFF
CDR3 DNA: TGTGCCAGCAGCCACCACACCGGGGAGCTGTTTTTT

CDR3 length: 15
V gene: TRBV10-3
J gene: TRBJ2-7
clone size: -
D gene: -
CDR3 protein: CAISEAGGLLYEQYF
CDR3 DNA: TGTGCCATCAGTGAGGCAGGGGGGCTTCTATACGAGCAGTACTTC

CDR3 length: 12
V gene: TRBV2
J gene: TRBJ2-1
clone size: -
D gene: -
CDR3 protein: CASSERRNEQFF
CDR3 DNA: TGTGCCAGCAGTGAGCGGCGGAATGAGCAGTTCTTC

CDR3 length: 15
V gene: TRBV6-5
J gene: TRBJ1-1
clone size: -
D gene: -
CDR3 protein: CASSAPGMENTEAFF
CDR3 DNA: TGTGCCAGCAGTGCTCCGGGGATGGAGAACACTGAAGCTTTCTTT

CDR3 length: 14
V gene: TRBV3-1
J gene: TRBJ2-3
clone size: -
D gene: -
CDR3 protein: CASSQDRSGDTQYF
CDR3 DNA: TGTGCCAGCAGCCAAGATAGGTCGGGAGATACGCAGTATTTT

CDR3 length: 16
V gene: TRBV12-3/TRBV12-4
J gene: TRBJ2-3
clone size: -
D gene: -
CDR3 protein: CASSPRRGVRADTQYF
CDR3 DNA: TGTGCCAGCAGTCCCAGGAGAGGGGTCCGGGCAGATACGCAGTATTTT

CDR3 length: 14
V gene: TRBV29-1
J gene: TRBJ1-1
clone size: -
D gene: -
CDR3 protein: CSVSRGAVETEAFF
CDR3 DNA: TGCAGCGTTAGTAGGGGCGCGGTGGAGACTGAAGCTTTCTTT

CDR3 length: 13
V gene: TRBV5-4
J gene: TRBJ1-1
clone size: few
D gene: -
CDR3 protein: CASSLVWNTEAFF
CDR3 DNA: TGTGCCAGCAGCTTGGTTTGGAACACTGAAGCTTTCTTT

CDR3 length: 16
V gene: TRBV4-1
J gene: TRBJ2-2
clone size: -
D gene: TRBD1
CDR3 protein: CASSQETGGITGELFF
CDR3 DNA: TGCGCCAGCAGCCAAGAGACAGGGGGCATCACCGGGGAGCTGTTTTTT

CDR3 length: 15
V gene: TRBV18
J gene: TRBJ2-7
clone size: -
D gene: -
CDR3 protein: CASSPGGQGQYEQYF
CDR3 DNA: TGTGCCAGCTCACCGGGTGGGCAAGGACAGTACGAGCAGTACTTC